A selection of T cell receptor beta chains follows, all from one sample in a study of cytomegalovirus exposure and HLA in healthy donors. TCRdb keeps only in-frame clones here, not all; method: immunoSEQ multiplex PCR. The sample has some 130,000 clones, approximately 61% seen once. The specimen sequenced was PBMCs. Receptor source: a middle-aged woman in good health and CMV-seronegative. Each CDR3 is given with its conserved first and last residue. D genes are given only for firm matches. Clone size is shown for a subset of rows, as once, few, many or a class of expanded clone.

TRBD1 TRBJ2-1 - TRBV18 TGTGCCAGCTCACCCGGGACAGGTAACGGGGGTGAGCAGTTCTTC CASSPGTGNGGEQFF
TRBD1 TRBJ2-2 - TRBV28 TGTGCCAGCAGTTTAGGGGATAGGGGGCGGACCGGGGAGCTGTTTTTT CASSLGDRGRTGELFF
- TRBJ1-2 few TRBV4-3 TGCGCCAGCAGCCAAGACGGGGGATTGGTTGGCTACACCTTC CASSQDGGLVGYTF
TRBD1 TRBJ1-2 - TRBV14 TGTGCCAGCAGCCAAGCCACCGGGACAGGGGTTGGCTATGGCTACACCTTC CASSQATGTGVGYGYTF
- TRBJ1-2 - TRBV7-2 TGTGCCAGCAGCCCCTGGGACTTCCAAGATGGCTACACCTTC CASSPWDFQDGYTF
- TRBJ1-5 - TRBV10-3 TGTGCCATCAGTGGGGGGGAAAGGGATCAGCCCCAGCATTTT CAISGGERDQPQHF
TRBD1 TRBJ1-5 - TRBV19 TGTGCCAGTAGTACGGAACGCGACAGGGGTGGTAATCAGCCCCAGCATTTT CASSTERDRGGNQPQHF
TRBD2 TRBJ2-1 - TRBV9 TGTGCCAGCAGCGTAACTAGCGGGGGATTTTCCTACAATGAGCAGTTCTTC CASSVTSGGFSYNEQFF
- TRBJ1-1 - TRBV6-5 TGTGCCAGCACCGCGACAGGATTGAACACTGAAGCTTTCTTT CASTATGLNTEAFF
- TRBJ1-1 - TRBV19 TGTGCCAGTAGTATTGGGGACAACAGGATGAACACTGAAGCTTTCTTT CASSIGDNRMNTEAFF
- TRBJ2-3 few TRBV7-2 TGTGCCAGCAGCTTACAGGCAAATACGCAGTATTTT CASSLQANTQYF
TRBD1 TRBJ2-7 - TRBV7-2 TGTGCCAGCAGCTTAGTCGGGACAGGGGGGACCTACGAGCAGTACTTC CASSLVGTGGTYEQYF
- TRBJ1-2 - TRBV4-2 TGTGCCAGCAGCCAATACACACTATATGGCTACACCTTC CASSQYTLYGYTF
- TRBJ1-5 - TRBV19 TGTGCCAGTAGTAGAGCGCCGAGCAATCAGCCCCAGCATTTT CASSRAPSNQPQHF
- TRBJ1-1 - TRBV18 TGTGCCAGCTCACCTACGACAAGCACTGAAGCTTTCTTT CASSPTTSTEAFF
- TRBJ1-1 few TRBV19 TGTGCCAGTAGTATAGATCTGGGAATGGGGCGCTCCGGTTTCTTT CASSIDLGMGRSGFF
- TRBJ2-5 - TRBV7-9 TGTGCCAGCAGCCCAAGATGGGGGCGGGAGACCCAGTACTTC CASSPRWGRETQYF
TRBD1 TRBJ1-1 - TRBV19 TGTGCCAGTAGCGAAGACAGGGGGGCTATGAACACTGAAGCTTTCTTT CASSEDRGAMNTEAFF
- TRBJ2-5 - TRBV5-1 TGCGCCAGCAGCCGCGAGGTTGGGGCCCAAGAGACCCAGTACTTC CASSREVGAQETQYF
TRBD1 TRBJ1-1 - TRBV10-3 TGTGCCATCACCTCTGGGACAGGTGAAGCTTTCTTT CAITSGTGEAFF
- TRBJ1-2 few TRBV6-5 TGTGCCAGCAGATTGGACAGTAACTATGGCTACACCTTC CASRLDSNYGYTF
- TRBJ1-1 few TRBV6-1 TGTGCCAGCAGTGAGAGAGGGAAATTAGAGGCTTTCTTT CASSERGKLEAFF
- TRBJ2-5 - TRBV19 TGTGCCAGTAGCCCAGGTCCGACCCAGTACTTC CASSPGPTQYF
- TRBJ1-1 - TRBV12-5 TGTGCTAGTGGTTTGGGTCAGAGAGGTGAAGCTTTCTTT CASGLGQRGEAFF
- TRBJ2-2 - TRBV6-1 TGTGCCATGTCCTGGGCTAACACCGGGGAGCTGTTTTTT CAMSWANTGELFF
- TRBJ2-3 - TRBV30 TGTGCCTGGAGGGTTGGGGGGAGGACAGATACGCAGTATTTT CAWRVGGRTDTQYF
- TRBJ1-6 - TRBV4-1 TGCGCCAGCAGCCCCACTGGAGGCAGGAACAACTCACCCCTCCACTTT CASSPTGGRNNSPLHF
TRBD1 TRBJ1-1 - TRBV7-2 TGTGCCAGCAGCTTAGGGGACAGGGGTCACACTGAAGCTTTCTTT CASSLGDRGHTEAFF
- TRBJ1-4 - TRBV9 TGTGCCAGCAGCGGGGGACTCATGAATGAAAAACTGTTTTTT CASSGGLMNEKLFF
TRBD1 TRBJ2-1 - TRBV28 TGTGCCAGCAGTAGGACAGGGAATGAGCAGTTCTTC CASSRTGNEQFF
- TRBJ1-2 - TRBV15 TGTGCCACCAGCAGAGATCCGGGGTACTATGGCTACACCTTC CATSRDPGYYGYTF
- TRBJ1-1 - TRBV6-4 TGTGCCAGCAGTGGACAACCCGGCACTGAAGCTTTCTTT CASSGQPGTEAFF
- TRBJ1-3 - TRBV28 TGTGCCAGCAGTTTAAACAGGGCTCTCTCAGGAAACACCATATATTTT CASSLNRALSGNTIYF
TRBD1 TRBJ1-2 - TRBV5-1 TGCGCCAGCAGCCCTAGAACAGGGGATGGCTACACCTTC CASSPRTGDGYTF
- TRBJ2-4 - TRBV28 TGTGCCAGCGGTGGGGCGAAGGCCAAAAACATTCAGTACTTC CASGGAKAKNIQYF
TRBD1 TRBJ1-1 - TRBV30 TGTGCCTGGGGACAGGGCCTCATGGGGACTGAAGCTTTCTTT CAWGQGLMGTEAFF
- TRBJ1-1 - TRBV30 TGTGCCTGGAGCCCGCCCCCCCCGACGCGGGGTGCTTTCTTT CAWSPPPPTRGAFF
- TRBJ1-1 - TRBV4-2 TGTGCCAGCAGCCAAGACCCTAAGTTGAGGGGGATCGCTGAAGCTTTCTTT CASSQDPKLRGIAEAFF
- TRBJ2-6 - TRBV9 TGTGCCAGCAGCAGCGTTTCTGGGGCCAACGTCCTGACTTTC CASSSVSGANVLTF
- TRBJ1-1 - TRBV7-8 TGTGCCAGCAGCCAAAGGCGGTACACTGAAGCTTTCTTT CASSQRRYTEAFF
TRBD2 TRBJ2-3 few TRBV19 TGTGCCAGTAGTATAGTTCTAGCGGGTCCAGATACGCAGTATTTT CASSIVLAGPDTQYF
- TRBJ2-7 - TRBV7-8 TGTGCCAGCAGCTTGGGGCAGGCAATCTACGAGCAGTACTTC CASSLGQAIYEQYF
TRBD2 TRBJ2-5 few TRBV11-2 TGTGCCAGCAGCTTAGTGGGAGGGGCTGGGGAGACCCAGTACTTC CASSLVGGAGETQYF
TRBD2 TRBJ2-3 - TRBV5-1 TGCGCCAGCAGCCCGACCAGCGGGGGGCTGGCAGATACGCAGTATTTT CASSPTSGGLADTQYF
TRBD2 TRBJ2-5 - TRBV4-1 TGCGCCAGCAGCCAAGGTTCCGTAGCGGGGGAGTACCAAGAGACCCAGTACTTC CASSQGSVAGEYQETQYF
TRBD1 TRBJ2-3 - TRBV30 TGTGCCTGGAGTAGGGACAGGGGCCCAGATACGCAGTATTTT CAWSRDRGPDTQYF
- TRBJ1-5 - TRBV7-2 TGTGCCAGCAGCTTAGAAGGCAGGGCCATTCAGCCCCAGCATTTT CASSLEGRAIQPQHF
- TRBJ1-4 - TRBV19 TGTGCCAGCCAGAAAGGGGGACGTGTTGAAAAACTGTTTTTT CASQKGGRVEKLFF
- TRBJ1-1 - TRBV19 TGTGCCAGTAGTATAGGCGAGAACGCTGAAGCTTTCTTT CASSIGENAEAFF